This T cell receptor beta chain was documented in a study of response to subunit inactivated influenza vaccine. CDR1 is MRHNA and CDR2 is SNTAGT in the germline V gene. V was clipped by 6 bases and J by 2 bases; unmatched bases: 11. The CDR3 loop spans 19 amino acids. As for this clonotype: Its antigen remains unidentified.

Findings and caveats of the study: Only a handful of new T cells, the authors suggested, are recruited with each seasonal influenza vaccination.

TCRdb used MiXCR to reprocess the RT-PCR reads, holding one entry per CDR3 protein. The sample yields just under 250,000 distinct CDR3 sequences, more than 9% seen once. The sequenced sample was non-naive T cells sorted from PBMCs, obtained 14 to 15 days before vaccination. The receptor comes from a man between 50 and 59 years old who received an inactivated influenza vaccine. The rearrangement joins TRBV6-4 to TRBJ2-6; 12 bases align to TRBD1. Here the CDR3 DNA reads TGTGCCAGCAGGACGGGACAGGGGGCACCCAAGGCTGGGGCCAACGTCCTGACTTTC. Amino acid sequence: CASRTGQGAPKAGANVLTF.